This entry lists 30 T cell receptor beta chains sequenced from one sample in a study of T cell responses to AZD1222 COVID-19 vaccine. TCRdb keeps only in-frame clones here, not all; method: immunoSEQ multiplex PCR. The sample carries more than 85,000 clones, 88% recorded once. The source material was peripheral blood, sampled on day 0 of AZD1222 vaccination. All receptors come from an adult in good health.

The V call is TRBV12-3 or TRBV12-4, the J call TRBJ1-2; 7 positions match TRBD1. V gave up 6 bases and J gave up 7 bases; unmatched junction bases: 5. The CDR3 is 12 amino acids. The CDR3 DNA is TGTGCCAGCAGAGACAGGGCTGCTGGCTACACCTTC. It encodes CASRDRAAGYTF.

The V and J genes are TRBV28 and TRBJ1-4; 7 bases agree with TRBD1. The V gene end was trimmed by 6 bases and the J gene end by 2 bases; junction bases not matched to a gene: 3. The length of the CDR3 is 14 residues. Germline V gene sequence: CDR1 MDHEN, CDR2 SYDVKM. This CDR3 reads CASSRQGTNEKLFF. The DNA for the CDR3 is TGTGCCAGCAGCAGACAGGGTACTAATGAAAAACTGTTTTTT.

V and J are TRBV6-5 and TRBJ2-5, with D possibly matching TRBD1 (5 bases). CDR1 MNHEY and CDR2 SVGAGI come from the germline V gene. V was clipped by 6 bases and J by 2 bases, with 16 bases between them. This CDR3 comprises 15 residues. CDR3 coding DNA: TGTGCCAGCAGGTTTTACTTCAAGGGGCAAGAGACCCAGTACTTC. It codes for CASRFYFKGQETQYF.

This clone was counted between two and nine times. J is TRBJ2-7 and V is TRBV6-5; D uncertain. V gave up 8 bases and J gave up 0 bases, with 8 bases separating them. The CDR3 runs 12 residues. Germline values: CDR1 MNHEY, CDR2 SVGAGI. The chain's CDR3 is CASPPSSYEQYF. DNA for the CDR3: TGTGCCAGCCCCCCGAGCTCCTACGAGCAGTACTTC.

The rearrangement links TRBV7-2 to TRBJ1-5, with 8 bases that match TRBD1. CDR3 length: 13 residues. Germline assignment: CDR1 SGHTA and CDR2 FQGNSA. Trimming cost V 4 bases and J 7 bases; bases outside gene matches: 3. CDR3 nucleotides: TGTGCCAGCAGCTACGGACAGGGCCAGCCCCAGCATTTT. Its protein product is CASSYGQGQPQHF.

The chain employs TRBV6-5 and TRBJ2-1; 9 bases map to TRBD1. Germline loops: CDR1 MNHEY, CDR2 SVGAGI. The CDR3 totals 15 residues. With V trimmed by 2 bases and J by 8 bases, 7 bases remained unmatched. The CDR3 DNA sequence: TGTGCCAGCAGTTACGATCCGACAGGGGGGGATGAGCAGTTCTTC. Encoded protein: CASSYDPTGGDEQFF.

For the CDR3, the DNA is TGTGCCAGCAGCCAAAACCGGAACACCATATATTTT. This sequence encodes CASSQNRNTIYF. This chain uses TRBV3-1 (or the pseudogene TRBV3-2) with TRBJ1-3; D remains unclear. In germline, CDR1 is LGHDT, CDR2 YNNKEL (reference sequence). This CDR3 comprises 12 residues. Trimming removed 2 bases at V and 7 bases at J, with 6 bases between.

V is TRBV7-3 and J is TRBJ1-2; 8 bases map to TRBD1. Trimming removed 1 base from V and 6 bases from J; junction bases left unmatched: 4. Germline CDR1 and CDR2: SGHTA and FQGTGA. CDR3 length: 14 amino acids. The CDR3 is CASSLNPGGDGYTF. CDR3 DNA sequence: TGTGCCAGCAGCTTAAATCCAGGGGGCGATGGCTACACCTTC.

This clone was counted once. This chain links TRBV11-2 with TRBJ1-2; D is perhaps TRBD1 (5 bases). The CDR3 totals 14 residues. The V gene's germline CDR1 is SGHAT and CDR2 FQNNGV. V gave up 0 bases and J gave up 1 base, with 6 bases separating them. CDR3 loop: CASSLDRGNYGYTF. The CDR3, as DNA: TGTGCCAGCAGCTTAGATAGGGGTAACTATGGCTACACCTTC.

The rearrangement links TRBV5-1 to TRBJ1-4; D is undetermined. The CDR3 is 16 amino acids. V dropped 1 base and J dropped 7 bases, with 17 bases sitting between them. CDR1 and CDR2 from the germline V gene are SGHRS and YFSETQ. The CDR3, as DNA: TGCGCCAGCAGCTTGAGAGAAGCTGATTCGGGTGAAAAACTGTTTTTT. Translating it yields CASSLREADSGEKLFF.

The chain links TRBV15 to TRBJ2-7, with 8 bases matching TRBD2. V gave up 1 base and J gave up 7 bases; unmatched junction bases: 6. Germline V gene lookup returns CDR1 LNHNV and CDR2 YYDKDF (reference sequence). This CDR3 region has 14 residues. Here the CDR3 DNA reads TGTGCCACCAGCAGAGTATTAGCGGGAAATGAGCAGTACTTC. Encoded protein: CATSRVLAGNEQYF.

The chain uses TRBV7-9 and TRBJ2-3; perhaps TRBD1 as D (5 bases). This CDR3 has 15 residues. Trimming took 5 bases from V and 1 from J, leaving 13 bases between them. Germline lookup yields CDR1 SEHNR and CDR2 FQNEAQ (reference sequence). The CDR3 nucleotides read TGTGCCAGCAGCACAGGAGCGTCGGGCACAGATACGCAGTATTTT. It is translated as CASSTGASGTDTQYF. The variable domain in full, completed from reference TRBV7-9 and TRBJ2-3, reads DTGVSQNPRHKITKRGQNVTFRCDPISEHNRLYWYRQTLGQGPEFLTYFQNEAQLEKSRLLSDRFSAERPKGSFSTLEIQRTEQGDSAMYLCASSTGASGTDTQYFGPGTRLTVL.

The genes are TRBV2 and TRBJ2-3, with D possibly being TRBD2 (6 bases). CDR3 length: 14 amino acids. V lost 5 bases to trimming and J lost 6 bases, with 15 bases between them. Germline CDR1 reads SNHLY; CDR2 reads FYNNEI. As DNA, the CDR3 is TGTGCCAGCAGTCGTGGGGGGAAGGGGGATACGCAGTATTTT. Residues: CASSRGGKGDTQYF.

The rearrangement links TRBV7-9 to TRBJ2-2, with a weak D call TRBD2 (5 bases). CDR3 size: 15 residues. The V gene lost 5 bases and the J gene lost 7 bases, with 17 bases spanning the gap. Germline assignment: CDR1 SEHNR and CDR2 FQNEAQ (reference sequence). CDR3 loop: CASSQPVEGHGELFF. CDR3 in DNA: TGTGCCAGCAGCCAACCCGTAGAGGGTCACGGGGAGCTGTTTTTT.

Only a few counts were recorded for this clone. This chain connects TRBV29-1 to TRBJ2-1, with a tentative D call TRBD1 (6 bases). V was clipped by 5 bases and J by 3 bases, with 11 bases between them. The CDR3 totals 13 residues. The V gene's germline CDR1 is SQVTM and CDR2 ANQGSEA. CDR3: CSVSRDNYNEQFF. The DNA of the CDR3 is TGCAGCGTTTCTCGGGACAACTACAATGAGCAGTTCTTC.

This clone was counted a single time. V gene TRBV7-2 combines with J gene TRBJ1-6; a possible D gene is TRBD1 (5 bases). The ends were cut back, 3 bases at V and 6 bases at J, with 6 bases in the middle. The CDR3 runs 13 residues. Germline CDR1 and CDR2: SGHTA and FQGNSA. CDR3 residues: CASSLGPNSPLHF. CDR3 nucleotides: TGTGCCAGCAGCTTGGGACCTAATTCACCCCTCCACTTT.

The chain is built from TRBV30 and TRBJ2-1, with 8 bases identical to TRBD2. The CDR3 is 15 residues long. Germline V gene lookup returns CDR1 GTSNPN and CDR2 SVGIG (reference sequence). V shed 3 bases and J 3 bases; nucleotides not matched to a gene: 7. The chain's CDR3 is CAWRASGGRYNEQFF. For the CDR3, the DNA is TGTGCCTGGAGGGCGAGCGGGGGCCGCTACAATGAGCAGTTCTTC.

In its sample, this clone was seen a few times. The chain links TRBV2 to TRBJ1-5, with 8 bases that match TRBD1. The CDR3 length is 13 residues. The V segment lost 7 bases and the J segment 4 bases; nucleotides outside the gene matches: 3. Germline CDR1 is SNHLY and CDR2 is FYNNEI. CDR3 amino acids: CASTGQANQPQHF. CDR3 coding DNA: TGTGCCAGCACGGGACAGGCGAATCAGCCCCAGCATTTT.

The chain joins TRBV19 to TRBJ2-7, with 8 bases identical to TRBD2. This CDR3 spans 14 amino acids. The V segment lost 5 bases and the J segment 5 bases; nucleotides outside the gene matches: 8. Germline assignment: CDR1 LNHDA and CDR2 SQIVND (reference sequence). This CDR3 reads CASSWSGSAHEQYF. The DNA of the CDR3 is TGTGCCAGTAGTTGGAGCGGGAGCGCCCACGAGCAGTACTTC.

The genes are TRBV11-2 and TRBJ2-7; 13 bases fit TRBD2. The CDR3 contains 15 residues. V lost 1 base and J lost 5; bases outside the gene matches: 2. Germline V lookup: CDR1 SGHAT, CDR2 FQNNGV. The chain's CDR3 is CASSLALAGGDEQYF. CDR3 DNA: TGTGCCAGCAGCTTAGCACTAGCGGGAGGGGACGAGCAGTACTTC.

CDR3 amino acids: CASSFLAGPFYEQYF. CDR3 in DNA: TGCGCCAGCAGCTTTTTAGCGGGACCCTTCTACGAGCAGTACTTC. V and J are TRBV5-1 and TRBJ2-7; TRBD2 agrees at 8 bases. CDR1 is SGHRS, CDR2 YFSETQ, per germline. This CDR3 region has 15 residues. The V gene end was trimmed by 2 bases and the J gene end by 3 bases; junction bases not matched to a gene: 7.

This clone came up a few times. This rearrangement joins TRBV7-9 to TRBJ1-2, with 8 bases that match TRBD1. This CDR3 region has 14 residues. V lost 4 bases to trimming and J lost 6 bases; unmatched junction nucleotides: 7. Germline values: CDR1 SEHNR, CDR2 FQNEAQ (reference sequence). CDR3 in DNA: TGTGCCAGCAGCTCAAGACAGGGGTGGAATGGCTACACCTTC. It yields the protein CASSSRQGWNGYTF. The complete variable domain, with remaining parts taken from reference TRBV7-9 and TRBJ1-2, reads DTGVSQNPRHKITKRGQNVTFRCDPISEHNRLYWYRQTLGQGPEFLTYFQNEAQLEKSRLLSDRFSAERPKGSFSTLEIQRTEQGDSAMYLCASSSRQGWNGYTFGSGTRLTVV.

V usage is TRBV9 and J usage is TRBJ2-2, with D hard to call. The CDR3 totals 15 residues. V was pared by 2 bases and J by 0 bases, with 8 bases between. Germline CDR1 reads SGDLS; CDR2 reads YYNGEE. The CDR3 is CASSVRPSNTGELFF. CDR3 in DNA: TGTGCCAGCAGCGTCAGACCTTCGAACACCGGGGAGCTGTTTTTT.

This clone has a single count. The CDR3 DNA reads as TGTGCCAGCAGCATTAGGGCGTATACCGGGGAGCTGTTTTTT. Its translation: CASSIRAYTGELFF. The chain uses TRBV3-1 (or the pseudogene TRBV3-2) and TRBJ2-2; the D is unclear. Germline assignment: CDR1 LGHDT and CDR2 YNNKEL (reference sequence). The V and J ends lost 5 bases and 5 bases respectively, with 12 bases between them. The CDR3 sequence is 14 residues long.

CDR3 bases: TGTGCCAGCAGTTCCAGGACTAGCGGGAGCTACGAGCAGTACTTC. Amino acid sequence: CASSSRTSGSYEQYF. The V call is TRBV3-1 (or the pseudogene TRBV3-2), the J call TRBJ2-7; 13 nucleotides align to TRBD2. Germline V lookup: CDR1 LGHDT, CDR2 YNNKEL (reference sequence). The CDR3 is made up of 15 amino acids. The junction had 5 bases not matched to a gene; V was cut back by 6 bases and J by 3 bases.

The genes are TRBV7-8 and TRBJ2-5; TRBD2 might be the D (6 bases). This CDR3 contains 15 residues. V was shortened by 6 bases and J by 2 bases, with 16 bases between the two germline ends. Germline CDR1 is SGHVS and CDR2 is FQNEAQ. As DNA, the CDR3 is TGTGCCAGCAGATCGGTTTTGGGGAGGCAAGAGACCCAGTACTTC. Encoded protein: CASRSVLGRQETQYF.

The gene calls are TRBV5-1 and TRBJ1-3; tentative D call: TRBD1 (6 bases). The CDR3 sequence is 17 residues long. V lost 4 bases and J lost 0, with 17 bases in between. The germline V gene encodes CDR1 SGHRS and CDR2 YFSETQ. The CDR3 DNA is TGCGCCAGCAGCGCGCCGGGACAACGGAGCTCTGGAAACACCATATATTTT. Amino acid sequence: CASSAPGQRSSGNTIYF.

Turning to this clone: Other DNA sequences in the sample encode the same CDR3. The rearrangement uses TRBV19 and TRBJ2-5; D call uncertain. The CDR3 extends over 13 amino acids. Germline CDR1 reads LNHDA; CDR2 reads SQIVND (reference sequence). V was trimmed by 0 bases and J by 5 bases, leaving 7 bases between them. CDR3 residues: CASSIEGWETQYF. CDR3 DNA: TGTGCCAGTAGTATAGAAGGATGGGAGACCCAGTACTTC. The full variable domain, with the rest looked up from reference TRBV19 and TRBJ2-5, is DGGITQSPKYLFRKEGQNVTLSCEQNLNHDAMYWYRQDPGQGLRLIYYSQIVNDFQKGDIAEGYSVSREKKESFPLTVTSAQKNPTAFYLCASSIEGWETQYFGPGTRLLVL.

Only a few counts were recorded for this clone. This chain connects TRBV7-9 to TRBJ2-7, with 9 nucleotides matching TRBD2. V lost 2 bases and J lost 2; bases outside the gene matches: 4. The CDR3 has 15 residues. Per the germline V gene, CDR1 is SEHNR and CDR2 is FQNEAQ (reference sequence). The CDR3 sequence: CASSLSAGGTYEQYF. CDR3 DNA: TGTGCCAGCAGCTTATCGGCGGGAGGGACCTACGAGCAGTACTTC. Full variable domain (remainder filled in from reference TRBV7-9 and TRBJ2-7): DTGVSQNPRHKITKRGQNVTFRCDPISEHNRLYWYRQTLGQGPEFLTYFQNEAQLEKSRLLSDRFSAERPKGSFSTLEIQRTEQGDSAMYLCASSLSAGGTYEQYFGPGTRLTVT.

V is TRBV19 and J is TRBJ2-5; tentative D call: TRBD2 (6 bases). This CDR3 is 15 amino acids long. Germline V lookup: CDR1 LNHDA, CDR2 SQIVND (reference sequence). V lost 1 base, J lost 4 bases, and 13 bases lay in between. The CDR3 DNA reads as TGTGCCAGTAGTATAGGGGGGGTAGTTGGAGAGACCCAGTACTTC. Protein product: CASSIGGVVGETQYF. Filled out from reference TRBV19 and TRBJ2-5, the complete variable domain reads DGGITQSPKYLFRKEGQNVTLSCEQNLNHDAMYWYRQDPGQGLRLIYYSQIVNDFQKGDIAEGYSVSREKKESFPLTVTSAQKNPTAFYLCASSIGGVVGETQYFGPGTRLLVL.